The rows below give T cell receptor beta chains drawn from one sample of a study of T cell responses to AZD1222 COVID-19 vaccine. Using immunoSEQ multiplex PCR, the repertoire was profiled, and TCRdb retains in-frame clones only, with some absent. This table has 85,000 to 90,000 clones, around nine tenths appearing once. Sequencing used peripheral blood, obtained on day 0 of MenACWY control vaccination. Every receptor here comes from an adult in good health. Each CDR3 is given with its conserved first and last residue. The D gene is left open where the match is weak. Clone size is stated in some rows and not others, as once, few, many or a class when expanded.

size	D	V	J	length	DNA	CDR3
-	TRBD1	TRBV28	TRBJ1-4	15	TGTGCCAGCAGAAAACAGGGGTTCGGTTATGAAAAACTGTTTTTT	CASRKQGFGYEKLFF
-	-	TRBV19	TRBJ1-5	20	TGTGCCAGTAGTATAGATCGAGAGAACAGGGTCCCTTTTCGGAATCAGCCCCAGCATTTT	CASSIDRENRVPFRNQPQHF
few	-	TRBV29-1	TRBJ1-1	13	TGCAGCTCCCGGCGGGGGGAGCACACTGAAGCTTTCTTT	CSSRRGEHTEAFF
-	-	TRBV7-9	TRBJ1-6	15	TGTGCCAGCAGCTTGGAATTGGGCGCCTATTCACCCCTCCACTTT	CASSLELGAYSPLHF
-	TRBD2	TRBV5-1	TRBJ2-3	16	TGCGCCAGCAGCTCGGGACTAGCGGGACTCACAGATACGCAGTATTTT	CASSSGLAGLTDTQYF
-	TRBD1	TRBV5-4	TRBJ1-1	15	TGTGCCAGCAGTCTCCCGGGACAGCGGAACACTGAAGCTTTCTTT	CASSLPGQRNTEAFF
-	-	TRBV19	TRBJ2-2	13	TGTGCCAGTAGTATGGGGAACACCGGGGAGCTGTTTTTT	CASSMGNTGELFF
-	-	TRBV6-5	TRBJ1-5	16	TGTGCCAGCGGTTACCCCCACGCAGCAGCCAATCAGCCCCAGCATTTT	CASGYPHAAANQPQHF
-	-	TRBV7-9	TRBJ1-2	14	TGTGCCAGCAGCTTAGCGGCAGAAAGACATGGCTACACCTTC	CASSLAAERHGYTF
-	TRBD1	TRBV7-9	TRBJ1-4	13	TGTGCCGCAGGGGACAGGGTCTATGAAAAACTGTTTTTT	CAAGDRVYEKLFF
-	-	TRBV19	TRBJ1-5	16	TGTGCCAGTAGTAGAAGGAGGGTGGGGAGCAATCAGCCCCAGCATTTT	CASSRRRVGSNQPQHF
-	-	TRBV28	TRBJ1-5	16	TGTGCCAGCAGTCTAGGGACCGCCAATAGCAATCAGCCCCAGCATTTT	CASSLGTANSNQPQHF
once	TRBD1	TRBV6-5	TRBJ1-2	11	TGTGCCAGCCGACAGGGTGAAGGCTACACCTTC	CASRQGEGYTF
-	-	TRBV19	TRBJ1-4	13	TGTGCCAGTGGTGACAGGATTAATGAAAAACTGTTTTTT	CASGDRINEKLFF
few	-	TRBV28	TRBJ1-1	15	TGTGCCAGCAGTAACCAGGCAGGTGGCAACACTGAAGCTTTCTTT	CASSNQAGGNTEAFF
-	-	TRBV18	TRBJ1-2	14	TGTGCCAGCTCACTTTCGACAGAAAACTATGGCTACACCTTC	CASSLSTENYGYTF
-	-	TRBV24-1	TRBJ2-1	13	TGTGCCGCCAGCGGCAGCTCCTACAATGAGCAGTTCTTC	CAASGSSYNEQFF
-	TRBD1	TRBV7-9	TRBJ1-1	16	TGTGCCAGCAGCCTAAGTCCCGGGACAGGGACGACTGAAGCTTTCTTT	CASSLSPGTGTTEAFF
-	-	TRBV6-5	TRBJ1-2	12	TGTGCCAGCATCGGGGGCAGGGATGGCTACACCTTC	CASIGGRDGYTF
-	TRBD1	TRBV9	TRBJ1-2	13	TGTGCCAGCAGCCCGAGACAGGGTCTTGGCTACACCTTC	CASSPRQGLGYTF
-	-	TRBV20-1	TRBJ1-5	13	TGCAGTGCTAGTTCAGGGGTAAATCAGCCCCAGCATTTT	CSASSGVNQPQHF
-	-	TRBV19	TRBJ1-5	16	TGTGCCAGTAGTATAGAGAGTTGGGATAGCAATCAGCCCCAGCATTTT	CASSIESWDSNQPQHF
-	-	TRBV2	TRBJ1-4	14	TGTGCCAGCAGTGGATGGGTCGAAGTTGAAAAACTGTTTTTT	CASSGWVEVEKLFF
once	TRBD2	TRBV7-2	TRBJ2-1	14	TGTGCCAGCAGCTTGAGGACTAGCGACCACCCCCCGTTCTTC	CASSLRTSDHPPFF
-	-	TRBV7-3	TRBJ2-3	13	TGTGCCAGCAGCTCCAGGGGTGCAGATACGCAGTATTTT	CASSSRGADTQYF
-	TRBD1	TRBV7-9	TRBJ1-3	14	TGTGCCAGCACCAAGACAGGGCCTGGAAACACCATATATTTT	CASTKTGPGNTIYF
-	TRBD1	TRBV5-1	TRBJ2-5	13	TGCGCCAGTTTGGGACAGGACCAAGAGACCCAGTACTTC	CASLGQDQETQYF
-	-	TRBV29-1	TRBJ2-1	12	TGCAGCGTTACCGAGTCCTACAATGAGCAGTTCTTC	CSVTESYNEQFF
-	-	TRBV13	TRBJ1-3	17	TGTGCCAGCAGCTTAGGGTACAGGGTTTTTTCTGGAAACACCATATATTTT	CASSLGYRVFSGNTIYF
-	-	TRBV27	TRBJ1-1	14	TGTGCCAGCAGCCCCCTAAATGGCAACACTGAAGCTTTCTTT	CASSPLNGNTEAFF
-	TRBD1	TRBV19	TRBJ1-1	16	TGTGCCAGTAGCTTGACAGGGGGCGCCGAGTACACTGAAGCTTTCTTT	CASSLTGGAEYTEAFF
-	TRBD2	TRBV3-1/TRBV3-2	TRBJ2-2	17	TGTGCCAGCAGCTTCAATAGACTAGCGGGGACTCCCGGGGAGCTGTTTTTT	CASSFNRLAGTPGELFF
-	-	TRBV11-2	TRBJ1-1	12	TGTGCCAGCAGGGGGCTGGTCACTGAAGCTTTCTTT	CASRGLVTEAFF
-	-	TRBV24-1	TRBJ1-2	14	TGTGCCACCAGTGACCCTGGGACGGGTTATGGCTACACCTTC	CATSDPGTGYGYTF
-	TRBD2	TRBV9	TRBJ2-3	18	TGTGCCAGCAGCGTAGGACTAGCGGGATTCGAAGGCACAGATACGCAGTATTTT	CASSVGLAGFEGTDTQYF
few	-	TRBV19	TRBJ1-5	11	TGTGCCAGCCTATACCTCGGAGCCCAGCATTTT	CASLYLGAQHF
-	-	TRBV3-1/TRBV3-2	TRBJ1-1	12	TGTGCCAGCCAGGCCTGGGGCACTGAAGCTTTCTTT	CASQAWGTEAFF
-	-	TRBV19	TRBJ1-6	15	TGTGCCAGTAGTATCCAGCCAGGGGTTAATTCACCCCTCCACTTT	CASSIQPGVNSPLHF
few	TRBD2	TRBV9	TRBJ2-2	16	TGTGCCAGCAGCGTAGAAATAGCGGGAGGGGCCGGGGAGCTGTTTTTT	CASSVEIAGGAGELFF
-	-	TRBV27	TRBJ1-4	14	TGTGCCAGCAGTTTCGGCAGGAGCAGTGAAAAACTGTTTTTT	CASSFGRSSEKLFF
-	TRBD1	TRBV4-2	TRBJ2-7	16	TGTGCCAGCAGCCAAGGTAGGGACAGGCCACCCTACGAGCAGTACTTC	CASSQGRDRPPYEQYF
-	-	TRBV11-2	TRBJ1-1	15	TGTGCCAGCAGCTTAGGTCGGCCCCTGAACACTGAAGCTTTCTTT	CASSLGRPLNTEAFF
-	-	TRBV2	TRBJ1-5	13	TGTGCCAGCAATCAGGGTGGCAATCAGCCCCAGCATTTT	CASNQGGNQPQHF
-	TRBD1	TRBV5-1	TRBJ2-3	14	TGCGCCAGCGCCGGACAGGGCGGGACAGATACGCAGTATTTT	CASAGQGGTDTQYF
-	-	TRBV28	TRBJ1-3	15	TGTGCCAGCAGTTCCCCCGAGGGCTCTGGAAACACCATATATTTT	CASSSPEGSGNTIYF
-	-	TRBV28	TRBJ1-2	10	TGTGCCAGCAGCCGATATGGCTACACCTTC	CASSRYGYTF
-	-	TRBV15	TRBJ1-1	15	TGTGCCACCAGCACGAAGACAGGATTCGACACTGAAGCTTTCTTT	CATSTKTGFDTEAFF
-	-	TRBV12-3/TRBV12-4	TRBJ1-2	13	TGTGCCAGCACGCGACGAGCAAACTATGGCTACACCTTC	CASTRRANYGYTF